The 18 T cell receptor beta chains below were found in one sample sequenced in a study of T cell responses to AZD1222 COVID-19 vaccine. The method was immunoSEQ multiplex PCR; TCRdb's version includes in-frame clones alone and lacks a portion of them. The sample holds 95,000 to 110,000 clones; around nine tenths are singletons and the top ten take roughly 6.2%. Material: peripheral blood, obtained 28 days after the second AZD1222 dose. These receptor sequences come from an adult who received the AZD1222 COVID-19 vaccine.

This chain joins TRBV24-1 and TRBJ2-3; TRBD1 or TRBD2 may be the D gene (5 bases each). This CDR3 contains 14 residues. V dropped 7 bases and J dropped 1 base, with 11 bases sitting between them. Germline-derived CDR1 and CDR2 are KGHDR and SFDVKD. The CDR3 DNA is TGTGCCACCAGCCACGGGACCGGCACAGATACGCAGTATTTT. Translating it yields CATSHGTGTDTQYF.

The chain links TRBV2 to TRBJ1-2, with D perhaps matching TRBD1 (5 bases). Germline assignment: CDR1 SNHLY and CDR2 FYNNEI. The CDR3 runs 14 residues. The V end was cut by 4 bases, the J end by 3 bases, with 12 bases between. The CDR3 reads CASSVELGDYGYTF. CDR3 sequence (DNA): TGTGCCAGCAGTGTCGAATTGGGGGACTATGGCTACACCTTC.

The genes are TRBV28 and TRBJ1-2, with 7 bases lining up with TRBD1. From germline, CDR1 is MDHEN and CDR2 SYDVKM. Trimming at V came to 10 bases and at J to 6 bases, leaving 14 bases not matched to a gene. The CDR3 sequence is 14 residues long. Here the CDR3 reads CATKLGGTGDGYTF. The CDR3 bases are TGTGCCACCAAATTGGGGGGCACAGGGGATGGCTACACCTTC.

The chain couples TRBV7-2 to TRBJ2-3, with TRBD1 as a possible D gene (6 bases). The CDR3 length is 14 residues. CDR1 and CDR2 (germline): SGHTA, FQGNSA. V gave up 1 base and J gave up 4 bases, with 9 bases separating them. The DNA for the CDR3 is TGTGCCAGCAGCTTAGTTGAGGGGGCAGATACGCAGTATTTT. Protein product: CASSLVEGADTQYF.

The V gene is TRBV5-4, the J gene TRBJ1-1, with 8 bases identical to TRBD1. Trimming removed 0 bases from V and 3 bases from J; junction bases left unmatched: 4. CDR3 length: 15 amino acids. Germline assignment: CDR1 SGHNT and CDR2 YYREEE (reference sequence). As DNA, the CDR3 is TGTGCCAGCAGCTTGGATAGGACAGGGTACACTGAAGCTTTCTTT. It translates to CASSLDRTGYTEAFF.

This chain links TRBV6-6 with TRBJ1-3, with a weak D call TRBD1 (5 bases). V lost 5 bases and J lost 4, with 15 bases in between. This CDR3 region has 15 residues. Per the germline V gene, CDR1 is MNHNY and CDR2 is SVGAGI (reference sequence). Here the CDR3 reads CASSDPRETGNTIYF. The DNA for the CDR3 is TGTGCCAGCAGTGACCCCAGGGAAACCGGAAACACCATATATTTT.

DNA of the CDR3: TGTGCCAGCAGCGTCCTCTCCGGAAACACCATATATTTT. Its translation: CASSVLSGNTIYF. V usage is TRBV9 and J usage is TRBJ1-3, with D uncertain. There are 13 residues in the CDR3. The germline V gene encodes CDR1 SGDLS and CDR2 YYNGEE. V lost 2 bases and J 4 bases, leaving 7 bases between the germline ends.

This clone was picked up one time. This chain connects TRBV7-2 to TRBJ2-7; 7 bases align to TRBD1. This CDR3 has 15 residues. V was pared by 4 bases and J by 4 bases, with 10 bases of the junction left unmatched. Germline CDR1 reads SGHTA; CDR2 reads FQGNSA. The CDR3 DNA sequence: TGTGCCAGCAGCTCCCGGGACAGAAGACTTTACGAGCAGTACTTC. Translating it yields CASSSRDRRLYEQYF.

The chain recombines TRBV11-2 with TRBJ1-1; 11 bases map to TRBD1. The CDR3 covers 15 residues. In germline, CDR1 is SGHAT, CDR2 FQNNGV. V was pared by 7 bases and J by 4 bases, with 8 bases of the junction left unmatched. The CDR3 loop is CASTTDRGLGTEAFF. The CDR3 DNA sequence: TGTGCCAGCACCACGGACAGGGGGCTTGGCACTGAAGCTTTCTTT.

This CDR3 is CAFGQGHNEQFF. Written as DNA, the CDR3 is TGCGCCTTTGGACAGGGCCACAATGAGCAGTTCTTC. This sequence joins TRBV4-3 and TRBJ2-1; 8 nucleotides match TRBD1. The CDR3 is 12 amino acids. The germline CDR1 and CDR2 sequences are LGHNA and YSLEER. Unmatched junction bases numbered 5, after V lost 11 bases and J lost 5 bases.

The chain employs TRBV24-1 and TRBJ1-2, with 8 bases that match TRBD1. CDR3 length equals 17 residues. Germline loops: CDR1 KGHDR, CDR2 SFDVKD. V lost 2 bases, J lost 4 bases, and 11 bases stayed unmatched. The CDR3 DNA follows: TGTGCCACCAGTGATTCCCCCGGCGGACAGGGAGGCTATGGCTACACCTTC. As protein: CATSDSPGGQGGYGYTF.

The genes are TRBV5-1 and TRBJ2-3, with 8 bases identical to TRBD1. This CDR3 contains 14 residues. The germline V gene has CDR1 SGHRS and CDR2 YFSETQ. J lost 6 bases, V lost 0 bases, and 3 bases had no gene match. The CDR3 reads CASSLGQGRDTQYF. The CDR3, as DNA: TGCGCCAGCAGCTTGGGACAGGGGCGGGATACGCAGTATTTT.

This chain links TRBV5-1 with TRBJ2-1, with D perhaps matching TRBD1 (5 bases). Trimming pared 0 bases from V and 9 bases from J, leaving 10 bases between. The length of the CDR3 is 13 residues. From germline, CDR1 is SGHRS and CDR2 YFSETQ. This CDR3 is CASSLETGSEQFF. The CDR3 nucleotides read TGCGCCAGCAGCTTGGAAACAGGTAGTGAGCAGTTCTTC.

In this sample, this clone turned up a few times. The V call is TRBV19, the J call TRBJ1-2; D not resolved. Trimming took 3 bases from V and 3 from J, leaving 11 bases between them. CDR1 and CDR2 (germline): LNHDA, SQIVND (reference sequence). The CDR3 runs to 14 residues. CDR3 coding DNA: TGTGCCAGTAGTATTGTCGACCGTGACTATGGCTACACCTTC. It encodes CASSIVDRDYGYTF.

The V gene is TRBV27, the J gene TRBJ1-5; no firm D call. The CDR3 extends over 14 amino acids. V lost 2 bases and J 1 base, leaving 6 bases between the germline ends. Looked up from germline, CDR1 is MNHEY and CDR2 is SMNVEV (reference sequence). The CDR3 coding sequence is TGTGCCAGCAGTTTAGAACACAGCAATCAGCCCCAGCATTTT. This encodes CASSLEHSNQPQHF.

The V and J genes are TRBV21-1 and TRBJ2-7; TRBD1, the D gene given by the table, was not confirmed from the DNA. TRBV21-1 is recorded as a pseudogene. The CDR3 contains 15 residues. CDR3 in amino acids: CASSNGTIYSYEQYF. In DNA, the CDR3 is TGTGCCAGCAGCAATGGGACAATATACTCCTACGAGCAGTACTTC.

This rearrangement joins TRBV28 to TRBJ1-6, with 7 bases that match TRBD1. CDR1 and CDR2 (germline): MDHEN, SYDVKM. The CDR3 length is 17 residues. V shed 5 bases and J 3 bases; nucleotides not matched to a gene: 10. CDR3 sequence reads: CASSPLIQGVYNSPLHF. The CDR3 DNA reads as TGTGCCAGCAGTCCCTTAATCCAGGGGGTCTATAATTCACCCCTCCACTTT.

The chain links TRBV7-8 to TRBJ2-7; no reliable D call. The V and J ends lost 1 base and 5 bases respectively, with 12 bases between them. CDR1 and CDR2 from the germline V gene are SGHVS and FQNEAQ. The CDR3 spans 14 residues. For the CDR3, the DNA is TGTGCCAGCAGCTTAGAGGGCGCTAGGAACGAGCAGTACTTC. This encodes CASSLEGARNEQYF.